This T cell receptor beta chain came from a study of T cells in Graves' hyperthyroidism and ophthalmopathy. CDR3 size: 15 residues. Germline V gives CDR1 SGHTA, CDR2 FQGNSA. V was shortened by 6 bases and J by 0 bases, with 15 bases between the two germline ends. Amplification of TCR beta CDR3 regions was performed using RNA transcripts as template. HTBI primers drove first-round RT-PCR of the TCR CDR3. TCRdb used MiXCR to reprocess the multiplex PCR reads, holding one entry per CDR3 protein. Of roughly 510,000 distinct CDR3 sequences detected, 46% appear once; the ten largest clones hold about 40%. The sequence derives from an adult woman with Graves' disease, either hyperthyroidism or ophthalmopathy (not recorded which). The chain combines TRBV7-2 with TRBJ2-7, with D hard to call. Material: peripheral blood or thyroid tissue (not recorded which). The CDR3 loop is CASRPTGSSSYEQYF. Written as DNA, the CDR3 is TGTGCCAGCAGACCGACGGGTTCGAGCTCCTACGAGCAGTACTTC.